The 27 T cell receptor beta chains below come from one sample, sequenced in a study of identical twins (dated by TCRdb to the mid-2010s). The protocol used for the library was 5' RACE. The data were produced on an Illumina HiSeq 2000. TCRdb's own reprocessing of the public reads used fastp at Q25 and MiXCR and kept productive beta chains. Duplicate CDR3 protein sequences are folded into a single record with the most common DNA and genes. This sample is represented by about 570,000 distinct CDR3 sequences; over 8.5% of them were singletons. Under 3% of the sample comes from the top ten. These data also featured in a second study, about yellow fever vaccine responses in identical twins.

Specimen: PBMCs. These receptor sequences come from a woman between 18 and 29 years old in good health.

This clonotype was seen more than once but under ten times. The V gene is TRBV20-1, the J gene TRBJ2-7, with D hard to call. Germline assignment: CDR1 DFQATT and CDR2 SNEGSKA (reference sequence). Trimming removed 5 bases from V and 0 bases from J, with 14 bases in between. The CDR3 has 14 residues. The CDR3 region is CSASVRRNSYEQYF. The CDR3, as DNA: TGCAGTGCTTCGGTACGGAGAAACTCCTACGAGCAGTACTTC.

The rearrangement links TRBV7-9 to TRBJ2-3; TRBD2 agrees at 9 bases. The ends lost 5 bases at V and 3 bases at J; junction bases unmatched: 12. Germline CDR1 is SEHNR and CDR2 is FQNEAQ (reference sequence). The CDR3 runs to 17 residues. This CDR3 reads CASSRFRAGGGTDTQYF. The CDR3 DNA sequence: TGTGCCAGCAGCCGTTTCAGAGCGGGAGGAGGGACAGATACGCAGTATTTT.

This clonotype appeared a few times. This chain uses TRBV20-1 with TRBJ2-7, with D tentatively TRBD2 (6 bases). The CDR3 runs 11 residues. V shed 7 bases and J shed 6 bases, with 13 bases lying between them. Germline V lookup: CDR1 DFQATT, CDR2 SNEGSKA (reference sequence). The CDR3 protein is CSVRTIGEQYF. CDR3 sequence (DNA): TGCAGTGTTAGGACTATAGGCGAGCAGTACTTC.

This clonotype was seen many times. The chain joins TRBV7-2 to TRBJ2-7, with TRBD2 matching over 13 bases. Germline V gives CDR1 SGHTA, CDR2 FQGNSA. The CDR3 is 15 residues long. V was pared by 0 bases and J by 4 bases, with 0 bases of the junction left unmatched. The DNA of the CDR3 is TGTGCCAGCAGCTTAGCGGGACTAGCGGGGTACGAGCAGTACTTC. It codes for CASSLAGLAGYEQYF.

The chain is built from TRBV10-1 and TRBJ2-1; 9 bases match TRBD2. J was trimmed by 4 bases and V by 6 bases; bases with no gene match: 13. This CDR3 is built from 17 residues. Looked up from germline, CDR1 is WNHNN and CDR2 is SYGVQD (reference sequence). The CDR3 DNA sequence: TGCGCCAGCAGCGACATAGCGGGAGTGGACGGATACAATGAGCAGTTCTTC. Translation gives CASSDIAGVDGYNEQFF.

This clonotype was seen a handful of times. This chain connects TRBV5-1 to TRBJ2-7; no definite D call. Germline CDR1 and CDR2: SGHRS and YFSETQ. Trimming pared 1 base from V and 5 bases from J, leaving 10 bases between. The CDR3 sequence is 13 residues long. DNA for the CDR3: TGCGCCAGCAGCTTGTACTCAGAGGACGAGCAGTACTTC. This codes for CASSLYSEDEQYF.

This clonotype turned up a few times. This CDR3 is CATSRDLGTSGDTDTQYF. For the CDR3, the DNA is TGTGCCACCAGCAGAGATCTGGGGACTAGCGGGGACACAGATACGCAGTATTTT. This chain links TRBV15 with TRBJ2-3; 13 bases fit TRBD2. Germline V CDR1 and CDR2: LNHNV, YYDKDF (reference sequence). The CDR3 length is 18 residues. J was trimmed by 2 bases and V by 0 bases; bases with no gene match: 5.

This clonotype has more than one count but fewer than ten. The chain recombines TRBV7-2 with TRBJ2-3, with 11 bases lining up with TRBD2. Germline V lookup: CDR1 SGHTA, CDR2 FQGNSA. J gave up 8 bases and V 3 bases, and 7 bases lay outside the gene matches. The CDR3 sequence is 15 residues long. The CDR3 protein is CASSFSGGAFSTQYF. The CDR3, as DNA: TGTGCCAGCAGCTTTAGCGGGGGGGCCTTTAGTACGCAGTATTTT.

This clonotype turned up a few times. The V call is TRBV15, the J call TRBJ2-4; the D gene could be TRBD1 or TRBD2 (5 bases each). Deletions cut 2 bases from V and 8 bases from J, with 19 bases between. The CDR3 totals 16 residues. Germline V CDR1 and CDR2: LNHNV, YYDKDF (reference sequence). In nucleotides, the CDR3 is TGTGCCACCAGCAGACGACGGGGCCCCGAGGTCCACATTCAGTACTTC. This gives the protein CATSRRRGPEVHIQYF.

V usage is TRBV19 and J usage is TRBJ1-5; unclear D gene. The V and J ends lost 3 bases and 4 bases respectively, with 13 bases between them. Looked up from germline, CDR1 is LNHDA and CDR2 is SQIVND (reference sequence). The CDR3 runs 15 residues. The DNA of the CDR3 is TGTGCCAGTAGTATCTTCACCGGAACAAATCAGCCCCAGCATTTT. As protein: CASSIFTGTNQPQHF.

This clonotype came up many times. V is TRBV4-3 and J is TRBJ2-3, with 7 bases lining up with TRBD2. V lost 0 bases and J lost 2; bases outside the gene matches: 8. Per the germline V gene, CDR1 is LGHNA and CDR2 is YSLEER. CDR3 length: 17 residues. The CDR3 loop reads CASSQDLGLRHTDTQYF. Here the CDR3 DNA reads TGCGCCAGCAGCCAAGATCTGGGACTACGACACACAGATACGCAGTATTTT.

This clonotype occurred many times. V gene TRBV6-5 combines with J gene TRBJ1-1; no clear D. Germline V gene data show CDR1 as MNHEY and CDR2 as SVGAGI. V was clipped by 0 bases and J by 1 base, with 9 bases between them. The CDR3 loop spans 15 amino acids. The CDR3 sequence: CASSYSRAGNTEAFF. The CDR3 DNA reads as TGTGCCAGCAGTTACTCCCGGGCGGGGAACACTGAAGCTTTCTTT.

This clonotype has a handful of counts. V gene TRBV20-1 combines with J gene TRBJ2-1; 8 nucleotides align to TRBD1. CDR1 and CDR2 (germline): DFQATT, SNEGSKA (reference sequence). This CDR3 region has 15 residues. Unmatched junction bases numbered 14, after V lost 3 bases and J lost 10 bases. The CDR3 DNA sequence: TGCAGTGCTAGGATCCCGCGGAATTACAGGGGGGAGCAGTTCTTC. The encoded protein is CSARIPRNYRGEQFF.

In its sample, this clonotype was seen a few times. The rearrangement joins TRBV11-2 to TRBJ2-3; 7 nucleotides align to TRBD2. Germline V lookup: CDR1 SGHAT, CDR2 FQNNGV. The CDR3 covers 15 residues. V shed 7 bases, J shed 4 bases, and the junction held 11 bases outside the gene matches. The CDR3 nucleotides read TGTGCCAGCAAAGACCCCTCACTAGCGCCAGATACGCAGTATTTT. It codes for CASKDPSLAPDTQYF.

This clonotype was picked up many times. CDR3 region: CSVERAPPGQYF. The CDR3 DNA reads TGCAGCGTTGAAAGGGCTCCTCCAGGCCAGTACTTC. The rearrangement joins TRBV29-1 to TRBJ2-5; no clear D gene. Trimming left V 2 bases short and J 10 bases short, with 14 bases between. CDR1 is SQVTM and CDR2 is ANQGSEA in the germline V gene. The CDR3 is made up of 12 amino acids. The complete variable domain, with remaining parts taken from reference TRBV29-1 and TRBJ2-5, reads SAVISQKPSRDICQRGTSLTIQCQVDSQVTMMFWYRQQPGQSLTLIATANQGSEATYESGFVIDKFPISRPNLTFSTLTVSNMSPEDSSIYLCSVERAPPGQYFGPGTRLLVL.

This clonotype was observed at least ten times. The J gene is TRBJ2-2, the V gene TRBV20-1; no clear D gene. Germline values: CDR1 DFQATT, CDR2 SNEGSKA (reference sequence). Trimming removed 0 bases at V and 0 bases at J, with 8 bases between. The CDR3 sequence is 15 residues long. DNA for the CDR3: TGCAGTGCTAGAGATCTCCAGACGAACACCGGGGAGCTGTTTTTT. This sequence encodes CSARDLQTNTGELFF.

This clonotype was picked up many times. The chain carries TRBV7-2 and TRBJ2-7; 9 bases align to TRBD1. V shed 2 bases, J shed 2 bases, and the junction held 7 bases outside the gene matches. Germline CDR1 reads SGHTA; CDR2 reads FQGNSA. CDR3 size: 16 residues. CDR3 bases: TGTGCCAGCAGCTTAAACAGGGGGCTTATCCCCTACGAGCAGTACTTC. Its protein product is CASSLNRGLIPYEQYF.

The rearrangement uses TRBV4-3 and TRBJ2-1; 16 bases map to TRBD2. V gave up 0 bases and J gave up 4 bases; unmatched junction bases: 6. CDR1 and CDR2 (germline): LGHNA, YSLEER. CDR3 size: 19 residues. CDR3 residues: CASSQDRGLAGGPYNEQFF. The CDR3 DNA follows: TGCGCCAGCAGCCAAGATAGGGGACTAGCGGGAGGGCCGTACAATGAGCAGTTCTTC.

This clonotype was seen only a few times. The genes are TRBV6-2 or TRBV6-3 and TRBJ2-7, with no clear D. The CDR3 runs to 11 residues. Trimming left V 1 base short and J 5 bases short, with 3 bases between. Looked up from germline, CDR1 is MNHEY and CDR2 is SVGEGT. The CDR3 region has the DNA TGTGCCAGCAGTTACTTCGACGAGCAGTACTTC. Translated, it gives CASSYFDEQYF.

This rearrangement joins TRBV6-5 to TRBJ1-2, with D unclear. There are 13 residues in the CDR3. Germline V CDR1 and CDR2: MNHEY, SVGAGI. V was clipped by 6 bases and J by 8 bases, with 16 bases between them. CDR3 sequence: CASSLDSRGGYTF. The CDR3 coding sequence is TGTGCCAGCAGCTTAGACTCGCGAGGGGGCTACACCTTC.

With respect to this clonotype: Being one base from a much bigger clone, this may be a read error. The rearrangement uses TRBV28 and TRBJ2-3; 10 bases are a match to TRBD2. Germline CDR1 MDHEN, CDR2 SYDVKM. The CDR3 totals 15 residues. The CDR3: CASLAGGWSTGTQYF. The CDR3 nucleotides read TGTGCCAGCTTAGCGGGAGGCTGGAGCACAGGTACGCAGTATTTT.

This clonotype turned up a few times. V usage is TRBV12-3 or TRBV12-4 and J usage is TRBJ2-2; D is undetermined. The CDR3 consists of 12 residues. V was trimmed by 4 bases and J by 4 bases, leaving 4 bases between them. DNA of the CDR3: TGTGCCAGCAGTTCTGTCACCGGGGAGCTGTTTTTT. Translation: CASSSVTGELFF.

The CDR3 nucleotides read TGCGCCAGTCCGAAGCGGGGGGAACAAGAGACCCAGTACTTC. It yields the protein CASPKRGEQETQYF. The V and J genes are TRBV5-1 and TRBJ2-5; 9 positions match TRBD2. Germline assignment: CDR1 SGHRS and CDR2 YFSETQ. The length of the CDR3 is 14 residues. The trim removed 8 bases at V and 2 bases at J, leaving 7 bases unmatched. The whole variable domain, remainder taken from reference TRBV5-1 and TRBJ2-5, is KAGVTQTPRYLIKTRGQQVTLSCSPISGHRSVSWYQQTPGQGLQFLFEYFSETQRNKGNFPGRFSGRQFSNSRSEMNVSTLELGDSALYLCASPKRGEQETQYFGPGTRLLVL.

The J gene is TRBJ2-6, the V gene TRBV7-2; 7 nucleotides align to TRBD1. Germline V gene data show CDR1 as SGHTA and CDR2 as FQGNSA. With V trimmed by 5 bases and J by 12 bases, 10 bases remained unmatched. There are 14 residues in the CDR3. The CDR3 sequence: CASSVGTEVRVLTF. The CDR3 bases are TGTGCCAGCAGCGTCGGGACAGAGGTCCGCGTCCTGACTTTC.

V gene TRBV6-2 or TRBV6-3 combines with J gene TRBJ2-3, with D perhaps matching TRBD1 (5 bases). With 6 bases removed from V and 2 bases from J, the gap between germline ends came to 12 bases. The V gene's germline CDR1 is MNHEY and CDR2 SVGEGT. The CDR3 spans 14 residues. The CDR3 DNA follows: TGTGCCAGCAGCGTAAAAGGGGACACAGATACGCAGTATTTT. Encoded protein: CASSVKGDTDTQYF.

This clonotype occurred many times. CDR3 sequence reads: CASSPEDLASHGETQYF. The CDR3 region has the DNA TGTGCCAGCAGCCCCGAAGATCTAGCGTCACACGGGGAGACCCAGTACTTC. The genes are TRBV11-2 and TRBJ2-5; a weak D match, TRBD2 (6 bases). The CDR3 consists of 17 residues. Trimming stripped 5 bases from V and 5 bases from J, with 24 bases between. The germline V gene has CDR1 SGHAT and CDR2 FQNNGV. The full variable domain, in which reference TRBV11-2 and TRBJ2-5 provide the parts outside the CDR3, is EAGVAQSPRYKIIEKRQSVAFWCNPISGHATLYWYQQILGQGPKLLIQFQNNGVVDDSQLPKDRFSAERLKGVDSTLKIQPAKLEDSAVYLCASSPEDLASHGETQYFGPGTRLLVL.

The rearrangement joins TRBV20-1 to TRBJ2-5; tentatively, D is TRBD2 (6 bases). There are 15 residues in the CDR3. Germline V lookup: CDR1 DFQATT, CDR2 SNEGSKA (reference sequence). V lost 4 bases and J 3 bases, leaving 18 bases between the germline ends. The CDR3 loop is CSATFPGEMEETQYF. The CDR3 coding sequence is TGCAGTGCTACGTTCCCGGGGGAGATGGAAGAGACCCAGTACTTC.